The rows below give T cell receptor beta chains drawn from one sample of a study of OX40 agonist ivuxolimab in advanced cancers. Sequenced by immunoSEQ multiplex PCR; TCRdb stores in-frame clones only, minus some. The sample contains fewer than 45,000 clones, less than 90% of which appear only once. This material consisted of CD4+ or CD8+ T cells sorted from blood, taken in a trial of the OX40 agonist ivuxolimab. The receptors derive from an adult with an advanced solid tumor such as melanoma, head and neck, liver or kidney cancer. CDR3s include the opening cysteine and the closing phenylalanine or tryptophan. A D gene is named only where the DNA matches it firmly. Size values are once, few and many counts, or a class for expanded clones, and some rows have none.

J	D	V	size	CDR3	DNA
TRBJ2-7	.	TRBV13	.	CASSLNLFYEQYF	TGTGCCAGCAGCCTAAATCTCTTCTACGAGCAGTACTTC
TRBJ2-7	TRBD2	TRBV5-4	.	CASSLAGVAGTSYEQYF	TGTGCCAGCAGCTTGGCCGGGGTAGCGGGGACCTCCTACGAGCAGTACTTC
TRBJ1-1	.	TRBV27	few	CASSPRGPYTEAFF	TGTGCCAGCAGTCCCAGGGGACCCTACACTGAAGCTTTCTTT
TRBJ2-7	.	TRBV11-2	once	CASSLGASGRSYEQYF	TGTGCCAGCAGCTTAGGAGCGTCCGGCAGATCCTACGAGCAGTACTTC
TRBJ1-2	.	TRBV11-2	.	CASSPQGAYGYTF	TGTGCCAGCAGCCCACAGGGCGCCTACGGCTACACCTTC
TRBJ1-5	TRBD1	TRBV27	.	CASRTGVSNQPQHF	TGTGCCAGCAGGACAGGGGTTAGCAATCAGCCCCAGCATTTT
TRBJ1-2	.	TRBV2	.	CASSVDGPYGYTF	TGTGCCAGCAGTGTGGACGGGCCCTATGGCTACACCTTC
TRBJ1-5	TRBD1	TRBV5-5	.	CASSPSGTGRNQPQHF	TGTGCCAGCAGCCCATCCGGGACAGGTCGGAATCAGCCCCAGCATTTT
TRBJ1-2	.	TRBV2	medium-sized	CASSEAAQVGGYTF	TGTGCCAGCAGTGAAGCGGCACAGGTGGGTGGCTACACCTTC
TRBJ2-5	TRBD1	TRBV7-9	.	CASSPGQGYETQYF	TGTGCCAGCAGCCCAGGACAGGGGTACGAGACCCAGTACTTC
TRBJ1-3	.	TRBV9	.	CASSVDGSSGNTIYF	TGTGCCAGCAGCGTAGACGGGAGCTCTGGAAACACCATATATTTT
TRBJ2-3	TRBD2	TRBV9	.	CASSATSGRGGDTQYF	TGTGCCAGCAGCGCGACTAGCGGGAGGGGTGGGGATACGCAGTATTTT
TRBJ2-1	.	TRBV11-3	.	CASSSPRTEYNEQFF	TGTGCCAGCAGCTCCCCTCGGACAGAATACAATGAGCAGTTCTTC
TRBJ2-7	.	TRBV11-2	few	CASSSAGYEQYF	TGTGCCAGCAGCTCTGCAGGGTACGAGCAGTACTTC
TRBJ1-1	TRBD1	TRBV7-8	.	CASTLGQGFTEAFF	TGTGCCAGCACCTTGGGACAGGGGTTTACTGAAGCTTTCTTT
TRBJ1-1	.	TRBV7-2	.	CASSPRAGPDTEAFF	TGTGCCAGCAGCCCTAGGGCGGGCCCTGACACTGAAGCTTTCTTT
TRBJ2-3	TRBD2	TRBV29-1	.	CSVGEGRGTDTQYF	TGCAGCGTTGGGGAGGGGCGCGGCACAGATACGCAGTATTTT
TRBJ1-1	.	TRBV5-1	.	CASTRGGGAEAFF	TGCGCCAGCACCCGGGGTGGAGGCGCTGAAGCTTTCTTT
TRBJ1-1	.	TRBV7-6	.	CASSLSGSNTEAFF	TGTGCCAGCAGCTTATCAGGGAGCAACACTGAAGCTTTCTTT
TRBJ1-2	.	TRBV29-1	.	CSVNDGYTF	TGCAGCGTAAACGATGGCTACACCTTC
TRBJ2-1	.	TRBV18	.	CASSPGIGGYNEQFF	TGTGCCAGCTCACCAGGTATAGGGGGATACAATGAGCAGTTCTTC
TRBJ2-1	.	TRBV30	few	CAWRTGPNEQFF	TGTGCCTGGAGGACAGGTCCGAATGAGCAGTTCTTC
TRBJ2-3	TRBD2	TRBV7-2	few	CASSAYRDYQTDTQYF	TGTGCCAGCAGCGCATACCGGGACTACCAGACAGATACGCAGTATTTT
TRBJ1-1	.	TRBV6-1	few	CASSENWDATTEAFF	TGTGCCAGCAGTGAAAACTGGGACGCCACCACTGAAGCTTTCTTT
TRBJ2-3	TRBD2	TRBV7-6	.	CASSARLAGVSTDTQYF	TGTGCCAGCAGCGCCCGACTAGCGGGAGTGAGCACAGATACGCAGTATTTT
TRBJ2-1	.	TRBV7-2	.	CASSLGSWDPHNEQFF	TGTGCCAGCAGCTTAGGTAGCTGGGACCCCCACAATGAGCAGTTCTTC
TRBJ2-7	.	TRBV14	.	CASSPPGASVYEQYF	TGTGCCAGCAGCCCTCCGGGAGCCTCAGTCTACGAGCAGTACTTC
TRBJ2-1	.	TRBV27	few	CASSLVGLTPNEQFF	TGTGCCAGCAGTTTAGTTGGGTTAACCCCGAATGAGCAGTTCTTC
TRBJ2-1	.	TRBV6-1	medium-sized	CASRKRVEDEQFF	TGTGCCAGCAGAAAGCGGGTCGAGGATGAGCAGTTCTTC